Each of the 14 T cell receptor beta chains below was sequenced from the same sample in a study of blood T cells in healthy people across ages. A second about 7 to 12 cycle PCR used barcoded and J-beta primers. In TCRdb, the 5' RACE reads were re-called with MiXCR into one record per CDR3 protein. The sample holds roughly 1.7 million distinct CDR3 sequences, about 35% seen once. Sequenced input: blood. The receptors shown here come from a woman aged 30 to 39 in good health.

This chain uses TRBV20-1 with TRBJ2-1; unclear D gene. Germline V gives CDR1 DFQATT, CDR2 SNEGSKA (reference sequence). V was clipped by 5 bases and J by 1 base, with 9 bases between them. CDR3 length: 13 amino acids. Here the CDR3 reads CSAQSRSYNEQFF. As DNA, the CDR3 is TGCAGTGCTCAGTCCCGGTCCTACAATGAGCAGTTCTTC.

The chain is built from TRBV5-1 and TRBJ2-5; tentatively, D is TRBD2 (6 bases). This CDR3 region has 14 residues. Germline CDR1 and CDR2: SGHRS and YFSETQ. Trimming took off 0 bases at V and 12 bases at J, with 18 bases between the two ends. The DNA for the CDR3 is TGCGCCAGCAGCTTGGGGGAGAGCAGGAGGGAAAAGTACTTC. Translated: CASSLGESRREKYF.

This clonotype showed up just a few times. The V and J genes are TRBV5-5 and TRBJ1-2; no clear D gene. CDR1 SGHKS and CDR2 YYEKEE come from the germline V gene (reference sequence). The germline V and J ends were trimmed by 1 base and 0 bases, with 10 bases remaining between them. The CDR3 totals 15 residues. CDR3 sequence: CASSLTVNSNYGYTF. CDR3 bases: TGTGCCAGCAGCTTGACGGTTAACTCTAACTATGGCTACACCTTC.

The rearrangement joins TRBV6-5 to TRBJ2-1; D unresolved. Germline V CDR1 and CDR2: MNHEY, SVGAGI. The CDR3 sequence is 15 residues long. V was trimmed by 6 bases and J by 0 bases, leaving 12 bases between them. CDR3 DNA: TGTGCCAGCAGAGAGGCGTTAAACTCCTACAATGAGCAGTTCTTC. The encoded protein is CASREALNSYNEQFF.

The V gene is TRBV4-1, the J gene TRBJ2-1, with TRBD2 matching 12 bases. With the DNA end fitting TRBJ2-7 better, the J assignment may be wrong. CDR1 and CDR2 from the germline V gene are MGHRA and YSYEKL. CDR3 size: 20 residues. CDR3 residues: CASSQDAASGGAGSYNEQYF. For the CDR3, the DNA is TGCGCCAGCAGCCAAGATGCGGCTAGCGGGGGGGCGGGCTCCTACAATGAGCAGTACTTC.

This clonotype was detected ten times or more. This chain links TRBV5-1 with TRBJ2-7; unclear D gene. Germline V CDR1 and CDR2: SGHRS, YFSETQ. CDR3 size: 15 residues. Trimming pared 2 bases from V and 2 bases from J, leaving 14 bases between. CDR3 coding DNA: TGCGCCAGCAGCTTAGGAGCGATATCAACCTACGAGCAGTACTTC. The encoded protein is CASSLGAISTYEQYF.

Written as DNA, the CDR3 is TGTGCCAGTAGTGTCACTCAGGGGGCGCTTTTACAGCCCCAGCATTTT. Translating it yields CASSVTQGALLQPQHF. The chain recombines TRBV19 with TRBJ1-5, with 8 positions matching TRBD1. The V and J ends lost 5 bases and 7 bases, in that order; junction bases with no gene match: 13. The CDR3 runs to 16 residues. Germline CDR1 LNHDA, CDR2 SQIVND (reference sequence).

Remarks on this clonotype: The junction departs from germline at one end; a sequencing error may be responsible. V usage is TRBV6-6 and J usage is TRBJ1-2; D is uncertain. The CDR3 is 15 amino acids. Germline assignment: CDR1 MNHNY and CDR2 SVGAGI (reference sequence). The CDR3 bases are TGTGCCAGCAGGTACTCGCCAGGAGCCTACTATGGCTACACCTTC. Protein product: CASRYSPGAYYGYTF.

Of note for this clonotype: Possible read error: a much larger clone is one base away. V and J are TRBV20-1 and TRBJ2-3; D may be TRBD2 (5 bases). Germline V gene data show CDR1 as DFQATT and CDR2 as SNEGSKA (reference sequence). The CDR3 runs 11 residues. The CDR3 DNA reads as TGCAGGGCTAGAGAGGGAGATACGCAGTATTTT. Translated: CRAREGDTQYF.

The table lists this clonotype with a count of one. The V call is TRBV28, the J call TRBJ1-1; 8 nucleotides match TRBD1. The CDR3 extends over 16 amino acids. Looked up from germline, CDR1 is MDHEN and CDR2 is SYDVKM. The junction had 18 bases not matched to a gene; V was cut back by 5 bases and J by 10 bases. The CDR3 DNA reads TGTGCCAGCAGTCCAGGGGGCTACAGGGGGGCTTGGGGAGCTTTCTTT. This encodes CASSPGGYRGAWGAFF.

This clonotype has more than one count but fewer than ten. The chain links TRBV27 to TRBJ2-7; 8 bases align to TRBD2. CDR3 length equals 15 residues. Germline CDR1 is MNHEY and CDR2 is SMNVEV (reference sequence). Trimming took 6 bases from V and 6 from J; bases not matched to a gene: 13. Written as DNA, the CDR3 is TGTGCCAGCAGCCCTTTAGCGGGAATGGGGGGCGAGCAGTACTTC. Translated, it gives CASSPLAGMGGEQYF.

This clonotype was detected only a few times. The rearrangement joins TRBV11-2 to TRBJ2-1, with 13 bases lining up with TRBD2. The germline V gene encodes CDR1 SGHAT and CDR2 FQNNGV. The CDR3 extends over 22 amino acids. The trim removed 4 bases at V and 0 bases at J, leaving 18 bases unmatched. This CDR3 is CASSSGRSGLAGWMSSYNEQFF. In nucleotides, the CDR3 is TGTGCCAGCAGCTCGGGTCGCTCGGGACTAGCGGGGTGGATGAGCTCCTACAATGAGCAGTTCTTC.

The DNA for the CDR3 is TGTGCCAGCCTGGGAATTCAATCCTACGAGCAGTACTTC. Amino acids: CASLGIQSYEQYF. The chain has TRBV28 and TRBJ2-7; D gene uncertain. The CDR3 is 13 amino acids. V was pared by 8 bases and J by 1 base, with 12 bases between. Germline CDR1 reads MDHEN; CDR2 reads SYDVKM.

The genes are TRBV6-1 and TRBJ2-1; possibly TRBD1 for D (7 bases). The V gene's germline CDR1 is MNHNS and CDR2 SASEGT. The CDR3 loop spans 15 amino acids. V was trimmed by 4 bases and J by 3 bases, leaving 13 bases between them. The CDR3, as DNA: TGTGCCAGCAGTGGCAGCAGGGGGGTCTACAATGAGCAGTTCTTC. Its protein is CASSGSRGVYNEQFF.